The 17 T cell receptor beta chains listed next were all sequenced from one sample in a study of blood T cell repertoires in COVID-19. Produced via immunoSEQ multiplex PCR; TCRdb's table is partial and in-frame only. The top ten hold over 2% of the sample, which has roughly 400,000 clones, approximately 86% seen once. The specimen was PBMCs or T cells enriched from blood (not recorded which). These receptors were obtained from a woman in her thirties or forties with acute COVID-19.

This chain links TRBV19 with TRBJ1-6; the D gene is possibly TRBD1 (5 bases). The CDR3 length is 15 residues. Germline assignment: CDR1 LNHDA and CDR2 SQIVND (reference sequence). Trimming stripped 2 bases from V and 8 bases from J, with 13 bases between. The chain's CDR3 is CASSISQGKDSPLHF. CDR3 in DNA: TGTGCCAGTAGTATATCGCAGGGAAAGGATTCACCCCTCCACTTT.

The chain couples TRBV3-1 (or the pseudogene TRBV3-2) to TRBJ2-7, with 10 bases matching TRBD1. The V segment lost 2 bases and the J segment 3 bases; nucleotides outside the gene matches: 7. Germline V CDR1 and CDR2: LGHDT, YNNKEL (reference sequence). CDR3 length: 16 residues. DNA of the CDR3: TGTGCCAGCAGCCAAAACCGGGACAGGGGACTCTACGAGCAGTACTTC. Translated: CASSQNRDRGLYEQYF.

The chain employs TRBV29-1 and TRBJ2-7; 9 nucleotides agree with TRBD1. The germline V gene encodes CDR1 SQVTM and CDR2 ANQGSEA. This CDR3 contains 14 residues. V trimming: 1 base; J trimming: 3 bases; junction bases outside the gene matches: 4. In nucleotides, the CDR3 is TGCAGCGTTGAAGGCGGACAGGGGCTCTACGAGCAGTACTTC. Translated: CSVEGGQGLYEQYF.

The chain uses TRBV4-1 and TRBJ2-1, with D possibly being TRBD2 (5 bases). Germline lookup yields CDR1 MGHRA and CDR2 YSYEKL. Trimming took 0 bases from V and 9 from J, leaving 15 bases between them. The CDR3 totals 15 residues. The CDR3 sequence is CASSQDSRRLGEQFF. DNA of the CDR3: TGCGCCAGCAGCCAAGATAGCAGGAGGCTCGGTGAGCAGTTCTTC.

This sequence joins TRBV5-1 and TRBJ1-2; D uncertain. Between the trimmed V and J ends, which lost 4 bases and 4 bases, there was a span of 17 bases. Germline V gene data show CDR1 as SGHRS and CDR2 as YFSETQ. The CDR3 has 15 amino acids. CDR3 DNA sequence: TGCGCCAGCAGCCCGGAGGTCCGGGGAGGCTATGGCTACACCTTC. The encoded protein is CASSPEVRGGYGYTF.

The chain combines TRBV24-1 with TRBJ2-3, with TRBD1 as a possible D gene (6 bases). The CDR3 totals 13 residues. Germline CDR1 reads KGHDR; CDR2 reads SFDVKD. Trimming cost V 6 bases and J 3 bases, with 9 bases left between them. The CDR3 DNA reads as TGTGCCACCAGTAACAGGGTGACAGATACGCAGTATTTT. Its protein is CATSNRVTDTQYF.

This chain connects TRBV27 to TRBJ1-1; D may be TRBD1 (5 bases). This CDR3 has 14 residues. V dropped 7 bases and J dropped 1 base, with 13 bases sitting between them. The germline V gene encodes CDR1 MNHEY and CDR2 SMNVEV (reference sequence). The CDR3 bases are TGTGCCAGCAAGACTCGCGACAGGAACACTGAAGCTTTCTTT. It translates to CASKTRDRNTEAFF.

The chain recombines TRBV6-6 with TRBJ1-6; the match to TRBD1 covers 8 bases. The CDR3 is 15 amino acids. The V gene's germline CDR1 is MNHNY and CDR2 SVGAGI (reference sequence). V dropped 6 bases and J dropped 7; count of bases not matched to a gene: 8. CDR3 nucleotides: TGTGCCAGCAGCGCCGGACAGGGACGCAATTCACCCCTCCACTTT. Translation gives CASSAGQGRNSPLHF.

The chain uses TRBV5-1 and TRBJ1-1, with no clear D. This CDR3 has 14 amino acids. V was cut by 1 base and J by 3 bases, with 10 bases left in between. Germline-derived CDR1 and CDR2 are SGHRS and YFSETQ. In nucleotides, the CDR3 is TGCGCCAGCAGCTTGCGTACGCGGGACACTGAAGCTTTCTTT. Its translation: CASSLRTRDTEAFF.

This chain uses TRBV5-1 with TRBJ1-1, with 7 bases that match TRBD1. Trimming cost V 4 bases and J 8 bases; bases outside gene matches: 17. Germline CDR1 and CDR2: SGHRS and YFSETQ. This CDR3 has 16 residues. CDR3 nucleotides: TGCGCCAGCAGCCCCAAAAACAGGGGCCTCACCACCGAAGCTTTCTTT. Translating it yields CASSPKNRGLTTEAFF.

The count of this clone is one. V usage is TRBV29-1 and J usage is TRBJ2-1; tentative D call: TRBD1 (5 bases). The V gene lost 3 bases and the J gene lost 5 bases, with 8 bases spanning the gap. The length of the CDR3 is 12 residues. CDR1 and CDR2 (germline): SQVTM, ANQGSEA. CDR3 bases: TGCAGCGTTGATGACAGAAACAATGAGCAGTTCTTC. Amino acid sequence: CSVDDRNNEQFF.

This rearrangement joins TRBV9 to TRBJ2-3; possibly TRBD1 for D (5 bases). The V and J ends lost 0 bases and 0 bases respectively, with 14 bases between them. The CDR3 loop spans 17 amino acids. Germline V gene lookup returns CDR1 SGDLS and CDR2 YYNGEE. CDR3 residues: CASSVGSWQGSTDTQYF. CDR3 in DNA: TGTGCCAGCAGCGTAGGTAGTTGGCAGGGTAGCACAGATACGCAGTATTTT.

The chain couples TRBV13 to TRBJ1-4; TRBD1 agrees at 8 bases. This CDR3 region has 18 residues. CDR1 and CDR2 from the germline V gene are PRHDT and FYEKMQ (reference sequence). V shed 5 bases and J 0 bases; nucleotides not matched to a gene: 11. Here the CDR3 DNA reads TGTGCCAGCAGCCCGGGACAGGTGGGACCCGCAACTAATGAAAAACTGTTTTTT. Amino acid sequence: CASSPGQVGPATNEKLFF.

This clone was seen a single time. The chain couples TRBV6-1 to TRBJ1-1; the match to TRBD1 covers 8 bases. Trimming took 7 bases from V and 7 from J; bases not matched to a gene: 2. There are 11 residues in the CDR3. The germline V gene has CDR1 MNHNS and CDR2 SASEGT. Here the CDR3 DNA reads TGTGCCAGCACCGACAGGGGTGAAGCTTTCTTT. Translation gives CASTDRGEAFF.

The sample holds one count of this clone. The CDR3 sequence is CSASDGPPRFGGDRPQHF. CDR3 nucleotide sequence: TGCAGTGCTAGTGATGGCCCTCCGAGGTTCGGGGGGGATCGGCCCCAGCATTTT. This chain joins TRBV20-1 and TRBJ1-5; D possibly corresponds to TRBD1 (5 bases). The CDR3 consists of 18 residues. Germline V gene sequence: CDR1 DFQATT, CDR2 SNEGSKA (reference sequence). The ends were cut back, 3 bases at V and 9 bases at J, with 30 bases in the middle.

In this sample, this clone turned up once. CDR3 residues: CASSQAEGQYSGNTIYF. The CDR3 DNA reads as TGTGCCAGCAGCCAGGCTGAGGGACAGTACTCTGGAAACACCATATATTTT. This chain uses TRBV4-2 with TRBJ1-3; 7 bases align to TRBD1. Per germline, CDR1 LGHNA and CDR2 YNFKEQ. The CDR3 has 17 residues. V shed 3 bases, J shed 0 bases, and the junction held 8 bases outside the gene matches.

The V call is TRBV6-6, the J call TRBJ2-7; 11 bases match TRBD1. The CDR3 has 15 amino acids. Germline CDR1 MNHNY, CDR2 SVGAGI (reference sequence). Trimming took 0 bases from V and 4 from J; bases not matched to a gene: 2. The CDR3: CASSYSGTGGYEQYF. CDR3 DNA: TGTGCCAGCAGTTACTCCGGGACAGGGGGATACGAGCAGTACTTC.